The clone carrying this T cell receptor beta chain was detected ten times or more. No antigen is known for it. TCRdb analysed the reads with MiXCR anew, one entry per CDR3 protein. The sample includes roughly 160,000 distinct CDR3 sequences, about 20% of them seen just once. The data originate from a study of T cell repertoires in cytomegalovirus infection. Per the germline V gene, CDR1 is LNHDA and CDR2 is SQIVND (reference sequence). The CDR3 consists of 15 residues. Deletions cut 10 bases from V and 5 bases from J, with 22 bases between. This TCR came from a human donor in good health (CMV status not recorded). Some clones in this sample may be carry-over from other donors' samples. The sample consisted of CD8+ T cells from cultured PBMCs, taken from culture after CMV antigen stimulation. The chain joins TRBV19 to TRBJ2-3; the D is unclear. The CDR3 region has the DNA TGTGCCACCACCAACCGGGCCGCCGCCAAAGATACGCAGTATTTT. Protein sequence: CATTNRAAAKDTQYF.